This passage covers 10 T cell receptor beta chains from one sample sequenced in a study of blood T cell repertoires in COVID-19. Only in-frame clones appear in the TCRdb table, and some are missing; sequencing was by immunoSEQ multiplex PCR. Of 200,000 to 250,000 clones in the sample, about 80% were seen once. Sequenced material: peripheral blood. The source of these receptors is a woman aged 80 or over with acute or convalescent COVID-19.

V usage is TRBV18 and J usage is TRBJ1-1; D not certain. The CDR3 totals 13 residues. Trimming shortened V by 10 bases and J by 0 bases, and 12 bases separated the two germline ends. The germline V gene encodes CDR1 KGHSH and CDR2 LQKENI. CDR3 in DNA: TGTGCCACACTAGACACAATGAACACTGAAGCTTTCTTT. This codes for CATLDTMNTEAFF.

This clone was detected once. The chain combines TRBV2 with TRBJ2-1; no clear D gene. The CDR3 has 13 amino acids. V was trimmed by 5 bases and J by 10 bases, leaving 15 bases between them. Germline values: CDR1 SNHLY, CDR2 FYNNEI. This CDR3 reads CASSPPFILEQFF. The CDR3 DNA sequence: TGTGCCAGCAGTCCCCCGTTTATTTTGGAGCAGTTCTTC.

The chain has TRBV11-3 and TRBJ2-1; 8 bases are a match to TRBD2. This CDR3 spans 15 amino acids. Germline lookup yields CDR1 SGHNT and CDR2 YENEEA. Trimming cost V 5 bases and J 4 bases; bases outside gene matches: 7. This chain's CDR3 is CASSPTSGFYNEQFF. CDR3 bases: TGTGCCAGCAGCCCCACTAGCGGTTTTTACAATGAGCAGTTCTTC.

The chain is built from TRBV7-8 and TRBJ2-7; unclear D gene. Trimming removed 3 bases at V and 4 bases at J, with 10 bases between. This CDR3 is 13 amino acids long. The germline V gene encodes CDR1 SGHVS and CDR2 FQNEAQ. The CDR3 here is CASSFRLIYEQYF. In nucleotides, the CDR3 is TGTGCCAGCAGCTTTCGCCTAATTTACGAGCAGTACTTC.

Details on this clone: Other DNA sequences in this specimen translate into the identical CDR3. The chain uses TRBV10-3 and TRBJ1-1; 8 bases map to TRBD1. V gave up 3 bases and J gave up 5 bases; unmatched junction bases: 5. The CDR3 totals 14 residues. CDR1 ENHRY and CDR2 SYGVKD come from the germline V gene. The CDR3 sequence is CAISESGGSTEAFF. The CDR3 DNA follows: TGTGCCATCAGTGAATCAGGGGGCAGTACTGAAGCTTTCTTT.

The chain employs TRBV6-1 and TRBJ1-2; D is ambiguous. The length of the CDR3 is 14 residues. V lost 2 bases to trimming and J lost 1 base, with 8 bases between them. Germline loops: CDR1 MNHNS, CDR2 SASEGT. CDR3 region: CASSEQVFNYGYTF. The CDR3 DNA reads as TGTGCCAGCAGTGAACAGGTTTTTAACTATGGCTACACCTTC.

This chain connects TRBV5-6 to TRBJ2-4; D unclear. Between the trimmed V and J ends, which lost 1 base and 0 bases, there was a span of 11 bases. From germline, CDR1 is SGHDT and CDR2 YYEEEE. The CDR3 length is 16 residues. DNA of the CDR3: TGTGCCAGCAGCTTGTTGTCTTTTAGAGCCAAAAACATTCAGTACTTC. Residues: CASSLLSFRAKNIQYF.

This clone was observed a few times. At one boundary the junction diverges from the germline segment, which might be a read error. The V and J genes are TRBV20-1 and TRBJ1-2; 7 nucleotides agree with TRBD1. This CDR3 has 11 residues. The germline CDR1 and CDR2 sequences are DFQATT and SNEGSKA (reference sequence). The CDR3 coding sequence is TGCAGTGCTATTTTCCGGGACAGCCTCAGCTTC. Its protein is CSAIFRDSLSF.

This clone was found a few times. This rearrangement joins TRBV2 to TRBJ1-1, with D possibly TRBD1 on 5 matching bases. V lost 5 bases, J lost 5 bases, and 15 bases lay in between. This CDR3 contains 14 residues. Looked up from germline, CDR1 is SNHLY and CDR2 is FYNNEI. The CDR3 region is CASSSGEGRTEAFF. The DNA for the CDR3 is TGTGCCAGCAGTAGTGGGGAGGGGCGTACTGAAGCTTTCTTT. Using reference TRBV2 and TRBJ1-1 for the parts outside the CDR3, the full variable domain is EPEVTQTPSHQVTQMGQEVILRCVPISNHLYFYWYRQILGQKVEFLVSFYNNEISEKSEIFDDQFSVERPDGSNFTLKIRSTKLEDSAMYFCASSSGEGRTEAFFGQGTRLTVV.

This clone has a single count. This chain joins TRBV27 and TRBJ1-1, with TRBD1 as a possible D gene (5 bases). V dropped 6 bases and J dropped 4 bases, with 15 bases sitting between them. Looked up from germline, CDR1 is MNHEY and CDR2 is SMNVEV (reference sequence). The CDR3 covers 14 residues. In DNA, the CDR3 is TGTGCCAGCAGCCCTAGGGGTTACCTCACTGAAGCTTTCTTT. Its translation is CASSPRGYLTEAFF.